This entry lists 25 T cell receptor beta chains sequenced from one sample in a study of T cell responses to AZD1222 COVID-19 vaccine. Assay used: immunoSEQ multiplex PCR; TCRdb lists only in-frame clones, some missing. The data contain about 110,000 clones, roughly 87% of them singletons. This specimen consisted of peripheral blood, obtained on day 0 of AZD1222 vaccination. The receptors come from an adult in good health.

The V and J genes are TRBV12-3 or TRBV12-4 and TRBJ1-1; 9 bases line up with TRBD1. The CDR3 sequence is 12 residues long. The junction had 7 bases not matched to a gene; V was cut back by 6 bases and J by 11 bases. The CDR3 DNA follows: TGTGCCAGCAGCTATGGACAGGGGTTCGCTTTCTTT. Translated: CASSYGQGFAFF.

The CDR3 coding sequence is TGTGCCAGCAGCTCACTTGGGGGCTACTATGGCTACACCTTC. It encodes CASSSLGGYYGYTF. This chain connects TRBV28 to TRBJ1-2; possible D gene TRBD1, 6 bases. The germline gives CDR1 MDHEN, CDR2 SYDVKM. The CDR3 is 14 amino acids. The ends were cut back, 6 bases at V and 3 bases at J, with 14 bases in the middle.

The gene calls are TRBV19 and TRBJ2-3; no firm D call. There are 12 residues in the CDR3. Germline V gene lookup returns CDR1 LNHDA and CDR2 SQIVND (reference sequence). The V and J ends lost 4 bases and 6 bases respectively, with 8 bases between them. The CDR3 loop is CASSTLSDTQYF. CDR3 DNA sequence: TGTGCCAGTAGTACCCTGAGCGATACGCAGTATTTT. Full variable domain (outside the CDR3, taken from reference TRBV19 and TRBJ2-3): DGGITQSPKYLFRKEGQNVTLSCEQNLNHDAMYWYRQDPGQGLRLIYYSQIVNDFQKGDIAEGYSVSREKKESFPLTVTSAQKNPTAFYLCASSTLSDTQYFGPGTRLTVL.

J is TRBJ2-1 and V is TRBV11-1, with D possibly being TRBD2 (5 bases). Germline V lookup: CDR1 SGHAT, CDR2 FQDESV (reference sequence). Deletions cut 2 bases from V and 0 bases from J, with 11 bases between. This CDR3 comprises 16 residues. CDR3 DNA sequence: TGTGCCAGCAGCTTACGTCGTGGGAGCTCCTACAATGAGCAGTTCTTC. Encoded protein: CASSLRRGSSYNEQFF. The variable domain in full, with the rest retrieved from reference TRBV11-1 and TRBJ2-1, is EAEVAQSPRYKITEKSQAVAFWCDPISGHATLYWYRQILGQGPELLVQFQDESVVDDSQLPKDRFSAERLKGVDSTLKIQPAELGDSAMYLCASSLRRGSSYNEQFFGPGTRLTVL.

This clone was found once. J is TRBJ1-6 and V is TRBV6-4; 10 positions match TRBD1. In germline, CDR1 is MRHNA, CDR2 SNTAGT. Trimming removed 8 bases from V and 10 bases from J; junction bases left unmatched: 11. The CDR3 length is 15 residues. The CDR3, as DNA: TGTGCCAGCCGGGAATGGGGGACAGGGGAGTCACCCCTCCACTTT. Translation: CASREWGTGESPLHF.

This chain joins TRBV4-3 and TRBJ2-7; no firm D call. The ends were cut back, 1 base at V and 3 bases at J, with 13 bases in the middle. Germline V gene lookup returns CDR1 LGHNA and CDR2 YSLEER. The CDR3 is 15 residues long. The CDR3 nucleotides read TGCGCCAGCAGCCAAGGTGGAAACACCTTCTACGAGCAGTACTTC. The encoded protein is CASSQGGNTFYEQYF.

The chain combines TRBV15 with TRBJ1-1, with TRBD1 as a possible D gene (5 bases). Trimming cost V 1 base and J 7 bases, with 16 bases left between them. The germline gives CDR1 LNHNV, CDR2 YYDKDF (reference sequence). CDR3 length: 15 residues. In DNA form, the CDR3 reads TGTGCCACCAGCAGAGCTGGGGGAAGAAGGAGTGAAGCTTTCTTT. The encoded protein is CATSRAGGRRSEAFF. Full variable domain (outside the CDR3, taken from reference TRBV15 and TRBJ1-1): DAMVIQNPRYQVTQFGKPVTLSCSQTLNHNVMYWYQQKSSQAPKLLFHYYDKDFNNEADTPDNFQSRRPNTSFCFLDIRSPGLGDTAMYLCATSRAGGRRSEAFFGQGTRLTVV.

This clone was counted a few times. CDR3 amino acids: CASSKMGLAGAQQTQYF. CDR3 nucleotides: TGTGCCAGCAGCAAAATGGGACTAGCGGGGGCTCAGCAGACCCAGTACTTC. The chain employs TRBV3-1 (or the pseudogene TRBV3-2) and TRBJ2-5; 14 positions match TRBD2. J lost 6 bases, V lost 5 bases, and 11 bases had no gene match. The CDR3 length is 17 residues. Germline loops: CDR1 LGHDT, CDR2 YNNKEL (reference sequence).

The V call is TRBV5-1, the J call TRBJ1-2; no clear D gene. Trimming took off 0 bases at V and 0 bases at J, with 6 bases between the two ends. The length of the CDR3 is 14 residues. Germline V CDR1 and CDR2: SGHRS, YFSETQ. CDR3 in amino acids: CASSLGPPNYGYTF. CDR3 coding DNA: TGCGCCAGCAGCTTGGGACCGCCTAACTATGGCTACACCTTC.

The gene calls are TRBV4-1 and TRBJ2-5; D uncertain. V was cut by 1 base and J by 5 bases, with 14 bases left in between. This CDR3 has 15 amino acids. The V gene's germline CDR1 is MGHRA and CDR2 YSYEKL. CDR3 nucleotides: TGCGCCAGCAGCCAAGGTCGATTTCAGACGGAGACCCAGTACTTC. Protein: CASSQGRFQTETQYF.

This chain connects TRBV7-2 to TRBJ1-1; TRBD1 aligns across 10 bases. In germline, CDR1 is SGHTA, CDR2 FQGNSA. CDR3 length: 13 residues. The J segment lost 10 bases and the V segment lost 5 bases, leaving 7 bases of the junction unmatched. CDR3 in amino acids: CASSTDRGLGAFF. The DNA of the CDR3 is TGTGCCAGCAGCACAGACAGGGGGCTTGGAGCTTTCTTT.

The table lists this clone with a few counts. The chain recombines TRBV4-1 with TRBJ2-7, with a weak D call TRBD2 (5 bases). The CDR3 totals 17 residues. Germline CDR1 and CDR2: MGHRA and YSYEKL. V was clipped by 3 bases and J by 2 bases, with 20 bases between them. CDR3 amino acids: CASSHKREGPATYEQYF. CDR3 bases: TGCGCCAGCAGCCATAAAAGAGAGGGCCCAGCAACCTACGAGCAGTACTTC.

V gene TRBV7-3 combines with J gene TRBJ1-2, with 10 positions matching TRBD1. Germline V gives CDR1 SGHTA, CDR2 FQGTGA. The V gene end was trimmed by 6 bases and the J gene end by 9 bases; junction bases not matched to a gene: 7. This CDR3 is 13 amino acids long. This chain's CDR3 is CASSPGQGVSYTF. Here the CDR3 DNA reads TGTGCCAGCAGTCCCGGACAGGGGGTGAGCTACACCTTC. The complete variable domain, with remaining parts taken from reference TRBV7-3 and TRBJ1-2, reads GAGVSQTPSNKVTEKGKYVELRCDPISGHTALYWYRQSLGQGPEFLIYFQGTGAADDSGLPNDRFFAVRPEGSVSTLKIQRTERGDSAVYLCASSPGQGVSYTFGSGTRLTVV.

The gene calls are TRBV7-8 and TRBJ2-3; 12 nucleotides agree with TRBD2. Germline-derived CDR1 and CDR2 are SGHVS and FQNEAQ. This CDR3 region has 19 residues. The V segment lost 5 bases and the J segment 4 bases; nucleotides outside the gene matches: 16. The CDR3 coding sequence is TGTGCCAGCAGCCACCTGGGGCTAGCGGGGGGGCGTTGGGCAGATACGCAGTATTTT. This translates into CASSHLGLAGGRWADTQYF.

V usage is TRBV28 and J usage is TRBJ1-3; D is perhaps TRBD1 (5 bases). The CDR3 has 15 amino acids. Trimming removed 8 bases from V and 7 bases from J, with 21 bases in between. The germline gives CDR1 MDHEN, CDR2 SYDVKM. The CDR3 protein is CASDGGQGNGNTIYF. CDR3 in DNA: TGTGCCAGCGACGGCGGGCAGGGAAATGGCAACACCATATATTTT.

As concerns this clone: The CDR3 does not close with the conserved phenylalanine or tryptophan, likely indicating a read error. Because the CDR3's place on the DNA is in doubt, the DNA is left out and the CDR3 is given as listed by TCRdb. The chain uses TRBV25-1 and TRBJ2-7; the table's D call, TRBD2, was not checked against the DNA. The CDR3 comprises 12 residues, both ends counted. In germline, CDR1 is MGHDK, CDR2 SYGVNS. The CDR3 region is CASSGGGEGFAL.

The chain recombines TRBV6-6 with TRBJ1-1; 8 bases map to TRBD1. The V gene end was trimmed by 5 bases and the J gene end by 6 bases; junction bases not matched to a gene: 17. Germline CDR1 is MNHNY and CDR2 is SVGAGI (reference sequence). The CDR3 runs to 17 residues. Here the CDR3 DNA reads TGTGCCAGCAGTCCCGGGGGCCGGACAGGGCGTAGCGCTGAAGCTTTCTTT. Its translation: CASSPGGRTGRSAEAFF.

This clone was seen only once. The V call is TRBV20-1, the J call TRBJ1-4; tentative D call: TRBD1 (6 bases). Germline CDR1 and CDR2: DFQATT and SNEGSKA (reference sequence). This CDR3 has 16 residues. The V end lost 3 bases, the J end lost 7 bases, and 21 bases lay between the germline ends. The CDR3 here is CSASRLERGGSEKLFF. CDR3 nucleotides: TGCAGTGCTAGTCGACTAGAAAGGGGGGGAAGTGAAAAACTGTTTTTT.

CDR3 bases: TGCGCCAGCAGCACGACAGGGGGCGCGGGCACTGAAGCTTTCTTT. Translating gives CASSTTGGAGTEAFF. This chain links TRBV5-1 with TRBJ1-1; 10 nucleotides line up with TRBD1. Germline values: CDR1 SGHRS, CDR2 YFSETQ. CDR3 size: 15 residues. V was pared by 4 bases and J by 4 bases, with 7 bases of the junction left unmatched.

This clone was detected a few times. V usage is TRBV4-2 and J usage is TRBJ2-7; the D is unclear. Per germline, CDR1 LGHNA and CDR2 YNFKEQ. Trimming cost V 1 base and J 0 bases, with 10 bases left between them. CDR3 length: 15 amino acids. The CDR3 spells CASSQGTLTSYEQYF. The CDR3 nucleotides read TGTGCCAGCAGCCAAGGTACTTTGACCTCCTACGAGCAGTACTTC.

The chain uses TRBV19 and TRBJ1-6, with 9 bases matching TRBD1. CDR1 LNHDA and CDR2 SQIVND come from the germline V gene (reference sequence). The CDR3 is 17 residues long. V was clipped by 5 bases and J by 6 bases; unmatched bases: 11. CDR3 protein: CASSARTGAYSNSPLHF. CDR3 sequence (DNA): TGTGCCAGTAGTGCCCGGACAGGGGCGTACTCTAATTCACCCCTCCACTTT.

The chain carries TRBV7-2 and TRBJ2-7, with a tentative D call TRBD1 (6 bases). CDR3 length equals 14 residues. The ends were cut back, 3 bases at V and 7 bases at J, with 16 bases in the middle. CDR1 and CDR2 (germline): SGHTA, FQGNSA. The CDR3: CASSFRQLRGEQYF. CDR3 coding DNA: TGTGCCAGCAGCTTCCGACAGTTAAGGGGGGAGCAGTACTTC.

This rearrangement joins TRBV9 to TRBJ1-6, with D uncertain. This CDR3 is 15 amino acids long. V shed 0 bases and J shed 8 bases, with 12 bases lying between them. In germline, CDR1 is SGDLS, CDR2 YYNGEE. The CDR3, as DNA: TGTGCCAGCAGCGTAGATGGGGTATTGGATTCACCCCTCCACTTT. It yields the protein CASSVDGVLDSPLHF.

This rearrangement joins TRBV11-3 to TRBJ2-3; no clear D gene. Germline V gene data show CDR1 as SGHNT and CDR2 as YENEEA. CDR3 length: 16 residues. V dropped 5 bases and J dropped 2 bases, with 17 bases sitting between them. The CDR3 region is CASSQSWVRPTDTQYF. The CDR3 coding sequence is TGTGCCAGCAGCCAATCCTGGGTTCGGCCCACAGATACGCAGTATTTT. The variable domain in full, with the rest retrieved from reference TRBV11-3 and TRBJ2-3, is EAGVVQSPRYKIIEKKQPVAFWCNPISGHNTLYWYLQNLGQGPELLIRYENEEAVDDSQLPKDRFSAERLKGVDSTLKIQPAELGDSAVYLCASSQSWVRPTDTQYFGPGTRLTVL.

The rearrangement joins TRBV4-3 to TRBJ1-5, with 7 bases fitting TRBD1. This CDR3 is built from 15 residues. Germline CDR1 is LGHNA and CDR2 is YSLEER. Trimming took 0 bases from V and 3 from J; bases not matched to a gene: 2. The CDR3 nucleotides read TGCGCCAGCAGCCAAGATAGGGGGCCCAATCAGCCCCAGCATTTT. It yields the protein CASSQDRGPNQPQHF.